This T cell receptor beta chain originates from a study of regulatory T cells in long-lasting Graves disease. As for the study in general: Persistent cases took antithyroid drugs over 5 years and stayed TSH receptor antibody positive.

This clonotype was counted a few times. For TCR beta, libraries came from iRepertoire HTBI primers and Arm-PCR of CDR3 regions. TCRdb ran MiXCR on the multiplex PCR reads and lists one entry per CDR3 protein. Of fewer than 400,000 distinct CDR3 sequences listed, less than 25% are singletons. Time point denoted: persistent/refractory GD, antithyroid drugs over 5 years with positive TRAb. The authors made the TCR library using RNA they extracted from PBMCs. This clonotype was obtained from a female donor with Graves disease. The starting material was peripheral blood mononuclear cells (PBMCs), obtained when the disease was refractory, from a patient treated with antithyroid drugs.

The CDR3 is CASSYPGGGTPIYEQYF. CDR3 in DNA: TGTGCCAGCAGCTACCCAGGTGGTGGCACGCCAATTTACGAGCAGTACTTC. The chain uses TRBV7-9 and TRBJ2-7; D is unresolved. This CDR3 contains 17 residues. The V end lost 4 bases, the J end lost 4 bases, and 23 bases lay between the germline ends. Germline V CDR1 and CDR2: SEHNR, FQNEAQ (reference sequence). The full variable domain, rest sourced from reference TRBV7-9 and TRBJ2-7, is DTGVSQNPRHKITKRGQNVTFRCDPISEHNRLYWYRQTLGQGPEFLTYFQNEAQLEKSRLLSDRFSAERPKGSFSTLEIQRTEQGDSAMYLCASSYPGGGTPIYEQYFGPGTRLTVT.